Presented here are 21 T cell receptor beta chains from one specimen sequenced in a study of blood T cell repertoires in COVID-19. TCRdb keeps only in-frame clones here, not all; method: immunoSEQ multiplex PCR. The table has 150,000 to 200,000 clones, about 85% seen once. Sample: peripheral blood. The receptors stem from a man in his 60s with COVID-19, enrolled during active disease.

V usage is TRBV7-2 and J usage is TRBJ1-1, with TRBD1 matching 8 bases. This CDR3 contains 15 residues. V shed 5 bases, J shed 1 base, and the junction held 6 bases outside the gene matches. In germline, CDR1 is SGHTA, CDR2 FQGNSA. This CDR3 is CASSPRTGSNTEAFF. The CDR3 nucleotides are TGTGCCAGCAGCCCCCGGACAGGGTCGAACACTGAAGCTTTCTTT.

The V call is TRBV6-5, the J call TRBJ1-1; D might be TRBD1 (5 bases). V lost 1 base to trimming and J lost 8 bases, with 17 bases between them. The CDR3 runs to 15 residues. CDR1 is MNHEY, CDR2 SVGAGI, per germline. This CDR3 is CASSYYVAGREEAFF. The CDR3 region has the DNA TGTGCCAGCAGTTACTACGTGGCAGGGAGGGAGGAAGCTTTCTTT.

This rearrangement joins TRBV6-2 or TRBV6-3 to TRBJ2-2; TRBD1 agrees at 7 bases. This CDR3 spans 18 amino acids. Per the germline V gene, CDR1 is MNHEY and CDR2 is SVGEGT. Trimming cost V 0 bases and J 1 base; bases outside gene matches: 8. DNA for the CDR3: TGTGCCAGCAGTTACTCAACCTCCGGGACAGAGAACACCGGGGAGCTGTTTTTT. Protein sequence: CASSYSTSGTENTGELFF.

V and J are TRBV5-1 and TRBJ2-7; 8 nucleotides match TRBD2. With V trimmed by 0 bases and J by 0 bases, 5 bases remained unmatched. The germline V gene has CDR1 SGHRS and CDR2 YFSETQ. The CDR3 consists of 16 residues. CDR3 nucleotides: TGCGCCAGCAGCTTGGGTAGCGGGGCATACTCCTACGAGCAGTACTTC. Encoded protein: CASSLGSGAYSYEQYF.

The chain has TRBV27 and TRBJ1-2; 12 nucleotides agree with TRBD1. The CDR3 extends over 16 amino acids. Looked up from germline, CDR1 is MNHEY and CDR2 is SMNVEV (reference sequence). The V and J ends lost 6 bases and 5 bases, in that order; junction bases with no gene match: 10. CDR3 protein: CASRQNPGQGAYGYTF. CDR3 coding DNA: TGTGCCAGCAGACAAAATCCGGGACAGGGGGCTTATGGCTACACCTTC.

The chain employs TRBV27 and TRBJ2-2, with D possibly being TRBD2 (7 bases). Per germline, CDR1 MNHEY and CDR2 SMNVEV (reference sequence). Trimming left V 2 bases short and J 5 bases short, with 15 bases between. This CDR3 has 16 residues. The CDR3 region is CASSLGGAAITGELFF. The CDR3 DNA sequence: TGTGCCAGCAGTTTAGGGGGGGCAGCAATTACCGGGGAGCTGTTTTTT.

The rearrangement links TRBV4-3 to TRBJ2-5, with 7 positions matching TRBD2. V gave up 1 base and J gave up 3 bases; unmatched junction bases: 2. The CDR3 runs to 14 residues. Per the germline V gene, CDR1 is LGHNA and CDR2 is YSLEER. CDR3 in amino acids: CASSQGAGKETQYF. In DNA form, the CDR3 reads TGCGCCAGCAGCCAAGGAGCGGGGAAAGAGACCCAGTACTTC.

V is TRBV28 and J is TRBJ1-4, with TRBD1 as a possible D gene (6 bases). The V and J ends lost 2 bases and 10 bases respectively, with 20 bases between them. CDR1 and CDR2 (germline): MDHEN, SYDVKM. CDR3 length equals 16 residues. Here the CDR3 DNA reads TGTGCCAGCAGTTTAAGGGCAGGGGTTGCAAGTGTAAAACTGTTTTTT. This gives the protein CASSLRAGVASVKLFF.

Here the CDR3 DNA reads TGTGCCAGCAGCCCCAGCTCCGGGCGGGGTAATTCACCCCTCCACTTT. Translation: CASSPSSGRGNSPLHF. This chain joins TRBV3-1 (or the pseudogene TRBV3-2) and TRBJ1-6; D gene ambiguous. V lost 4 bases and J lost 6, with 16 bases in between. In germline, CDR1 is LGHDT, CDR2 YNNKEL (reference sequence). The CDR3 is 16 residues long.

The rearrangement links TRBV7-2 to TRBJ1-5; the D is unclear. The germline gives CDR1 SGHTA, CDR2 FQGNSA. Trimming removed 6 bases at V and 3 bases at J, with 9 bases between. The CDR3 loop spans 13 amino acids. The CDR3 loop is CASSGHTNQPQHF. DNA of the CDR3: TGTGCCAGCAGTGGGCATACCAATCAGCCCCAGCATTTT.

The chain is built from TRBV30 and TRBJ2-7, with TRBD1 as a possible D gene (8 bases). V was trimmed by 5 bases and J by 4 bases, leaving 21 bases between them. There are 15 residues in the CDR3. The germline gives CDR1 GTSNPN, CDR2 SVGIG (reference sequence). The CDR3 sequence: CAWEALQGGDYEQYF. The CDR3 region has the DNA TGTGCCTGGGAAGCCTTACAGGGGGGGGATTACGAGCAGTACTTC.

The V gene is TRBV12-5, the J gene TRBJ2-3; TRBD1 might be the D (6 bases). Germline loops: CDR1 LGHNT, CDR2 FRNRAP. The V and J ends lost 5 bases and 5 bases respectively, with 20 bases between them. The CDR3 covers 16 residues. CDR3 amino acids: CASGVNRASRRDTQYF. Written as DNA, the CDR3 is TGTGCTAGTGGTGTTAACAGGGCGAGTAGAAGAGATACGCAGTATTTT.

This chain links TRBV7-2 with TRBJ1-2; 10 bases agree with TRBD1. The CDR3 has 15 residues. Looked up from germline, CDR1 is SGHTA and CDR2 is FQGNSA. V dropped 6 bases and J dropped 7; count of bases not matched to a gene: 11. CDR3 sequence: CASSLPKDRGVGYTF. For the CDR3, the DNA is TGTGCCAGCAGTCTCCCTAAGGACAGGGGGGTTGGCTACACCTTC.

V gene TRBV28 combines with J gene TRBJ1-4; 8 bases are shared with TRBD1. The V segment lost 5 bases and the J segment 8 bases; nucleotides outside the gene matches: 13. This CDR3 region has 16 residues. Germline V gene lookup returns CDR1 MDHEN and CDR2 SYDVKM. CDR3 bases: TGTGCCAGCAGTACCAATACAGGGGGAGGCGTCGAAAAACTGTTTTTT. Translation: CASSTNTGGGVEKLFF.

This chain uses TRBV6-2 or TRBV6-3 with TRBJ1-5; D perhaps matches TRBD1 (5 bases). The germline CDR1 and CDR2 sequences are MNHEY and SVGEGT. Trimming took off 2 bases at V and 7 bases at J, with 15 bases between the two ends. This CDR3 has 15 residues. This CDR3 reads CASSYVGGGGQPQHF. DNA for the CDR3: TGTGCCAGCAGTTACGTGGGCGGGGGAGGCCAGCCCCAGCATTTT.

This chain connects TRBV20-1 to TRBJ1-5, with 7 bases matching TRBD1. V lost 3 bases and J lost 3; bases outside the gene matches: 5. Germline V gene data show CDR1 as DFQATT and CDR2 as SNEGSKA (reference sequence). This CDR3 contains 14 residues. The CDR3 spells CSASIQGVNQPQHF. CDR3 in DNA: TGCAGTGCTAGTATTCAGGGGGTCAATCAGCCCCAGCATTTT.

The chain employs TRBV19 and TRBJ1-2; TRBD1 aligns across 7 bases. The V gene's germline CDR1 is LNHDA and CDR2 SQIVND (reference sequence). V shed 2 bases, J shed 5 bases, and the junction held 5 bases outside the gene matches. This CDR3 is 14 amino acids long. This CDR3 is CASSILGQKYGYTF. The CDR3 nucleotides are TGTGCCAGTAGTATATTGGGACAGAAATATGGCTACACCTTC. Combining the CDR3 with reference TRBV19 and TRBJ1-2 gives the whole variable domain DGGITQSPKYLFRKEGQNVTLSCEQNLNHDAMYWYRQDPGQGLRLIYYSQIVNDFQKGDIAEGYSVSREKKESFPLTVTSAQKNPTAFYLCASSILGQKYGYTFGSGTRLTVV.

V is TRBV5-1 and J is TRBJ2-1; no clear D. There are 14 residues in the CDR3. CDR1 is SGHRS, CDR2 YFSETQ, per germline. V dropped 6 bases and J dropped 0 bases, with 10 bases sitting between them. CDR3 loop: CASTPRSSYNEQFF. CDR3 bases: TGCGCCAGCACCCCAAGGAGCTCCTACAATGAGCAGTTCTTC.

The chain links TRBV11-1 to TRBJ1-1, with D perhaps TRBD1 (6 bases). The V gene lost 6 bases and the J gene lost 2 bases, with 16 bases spanning the gap. In germline, CDR1 is SGHAT, CDR2 FQDESV (reference sequence). The CDR3 has 15 residues. CDR3 amino acids: CASRNYPGANTEAFF. In nucleotides, the CDR3 is TGTGCCAGCAGGAATTATCCAGGGGCTAACACTGAAGCTTTCTTT.

This chain uses TRBV2 with TRBJ2-2; 8 positions agree with TRBD1. The CDR3 is 15 amino acids. V lost 5 bases, J lost 4 bases, and 6 bases stayed unmatched. The germline gives CDR1 SNHLY, CDR2 FYNNEI. The CDR3: CASSQDRAPTGELFF. The CDR3 nucleotides are TGTGCCAGCAGTCAGGACAGGGCACCCACCGGGGAGCTGTTTTTT. The full variable domain, completed using reference TRBV2 and TRBJ2-2, is EPEVTQTPSHQVTQMGQEVILRCVPISNHLYFYWYRQILGQKVEFLVSFYNNEISEKSEIFDDQFSVERPDGSNFTLKIRSTKLEDSAMYFCASSQDRAPTGELFFGEGSRLTVL.

This chain links TRBV2 with TRBJ1-1, with D possibly matching TRBD1 (6 bases). This CDR3 is 14 amino acids long. The V gene lost 6 bases and the J gene lost 8 bases, with 19 bases spanning the gap. The germline V gene has CDR1 SNHLY and CDR2 FYNNEI. The CDR3 nucleotides read TGTGCCAGCAGCCAAAAGGGGACATCCCTCGAAGCTTTCTTT. It yields the protein CASSQKGTSLEAFF.